This entry describes one TCR beta chain. Its antigen is still unknown. This sample is drawn from a study of cytomegalovirus exposure and HLA in healthy donors. General observations from the study: V- and J-gene trimming in TCR beta was tied to a missense DCLRE1C variant by an analysis performed later.

This CDR3 has 17 residues. V shed 1 base and J 2 bases; nucleotides not matched to a gene: 10. Germline CDR1 is LGHNA and CDR2 is YSLEER. Vbeta (60) and Jbeta (13) primers were used in the PCR. TCRdb's copy holds only in-frame clones and misses some; the assay was immunoSEQ multiplex PCR. The table shows about 120,000 clones, with 65% occurring only once. This chain joins TRBV4-3 and TRBJ1-2, with TRBD1 identical over 7 bases. The sequence came from a woman between 35 and 50 years old in good health and CMV-seropositive. The sequenced sample consisted of PBMCs. Written as DNA, the CDR3 is TGCGCCAGCAGCCAAGGTCGGATGGGACAGACAAACTATGGCTACACCTTC. Translated, it gives CASSQGRMGQTNYGYTF.